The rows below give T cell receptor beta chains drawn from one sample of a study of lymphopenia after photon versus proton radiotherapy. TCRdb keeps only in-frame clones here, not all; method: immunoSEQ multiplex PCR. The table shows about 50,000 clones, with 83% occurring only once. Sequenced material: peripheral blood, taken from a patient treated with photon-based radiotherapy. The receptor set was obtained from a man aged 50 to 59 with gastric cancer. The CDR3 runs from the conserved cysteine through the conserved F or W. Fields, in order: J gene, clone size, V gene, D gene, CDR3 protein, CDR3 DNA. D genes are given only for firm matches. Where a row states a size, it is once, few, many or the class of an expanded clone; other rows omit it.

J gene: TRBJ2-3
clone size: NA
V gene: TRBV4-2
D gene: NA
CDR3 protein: CASSQDWGAGGTDTQYF
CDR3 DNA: TGTGCCAGCAGCCAAGATTGGGGGGCGGGGGGCACAGATACGCAGTATTTT

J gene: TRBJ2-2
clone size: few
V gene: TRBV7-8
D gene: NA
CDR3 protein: CASKGEAGELFF
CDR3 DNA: TGTGCCAGCAAGGGTGAGGCCGGGGAGCTGTTTTTT

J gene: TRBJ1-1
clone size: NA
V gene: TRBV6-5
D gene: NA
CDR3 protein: CASSYRPGTEAFF
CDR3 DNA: TGTGCCAGCAGTTACCGGCCTGGTACTGAAGCTTTCTTT

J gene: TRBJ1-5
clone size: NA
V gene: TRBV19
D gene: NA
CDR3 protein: CASSRRVSNQPQHF
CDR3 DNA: TGTGCCAGTAGTAGGCGGGTTAGCAATCAGCCCCAGCATTTT

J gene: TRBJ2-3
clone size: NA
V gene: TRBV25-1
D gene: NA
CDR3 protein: CASSESADTDTQYF
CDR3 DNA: TGTGCCAGCAGTGAATCGGCAGACACAGATACGCAGTATTTT

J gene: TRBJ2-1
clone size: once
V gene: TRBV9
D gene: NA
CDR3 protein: CASSATSSSYNEQFF
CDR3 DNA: TGTGCCAGCAGCGCGACTTCTTCCTCCTACAATGAGCAGTTCTTC

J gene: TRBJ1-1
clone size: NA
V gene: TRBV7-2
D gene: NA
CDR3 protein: CASSLRFGATEAFF
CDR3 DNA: NA

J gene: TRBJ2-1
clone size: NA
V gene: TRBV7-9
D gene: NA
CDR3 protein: CASSLPGLKDEQFF
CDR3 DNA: TGTGCCAGCAGCTTACCGGGTCTTAAGGATGAGCAGTTCTTC

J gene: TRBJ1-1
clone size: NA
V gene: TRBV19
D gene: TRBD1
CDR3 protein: CASGDRVGGGAFF
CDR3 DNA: TGTGCCAGCGGGGACAGGGTCGGGGGTGGAGCTTTCTTT

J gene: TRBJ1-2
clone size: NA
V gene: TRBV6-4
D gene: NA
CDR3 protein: CASSDPRRPPSNYGYTF
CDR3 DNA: TGTGCCAGCAGTGACCCCCGCCGTCCCCCTTCTAACTATGGCTACACCTTC

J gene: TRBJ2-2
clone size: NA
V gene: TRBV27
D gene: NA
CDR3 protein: CASLRTVNTGELFF
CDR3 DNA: TGTGCCAGCCTGAGGACAGTCAACACCGGGGAGCTGTTTTTT

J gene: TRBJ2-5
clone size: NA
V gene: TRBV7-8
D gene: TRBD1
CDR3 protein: CASSPGTGQETQYF
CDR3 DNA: TGTGCCAGCAGCCCGGGGACAGGCCAAGAGACCCAGTACTTC

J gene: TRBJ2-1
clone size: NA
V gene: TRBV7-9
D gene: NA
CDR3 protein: CASSLNSFDEQFF
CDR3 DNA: TGTGCCAGCAGCTTAAATTCGTTTGATGAGCAGTTCTTC

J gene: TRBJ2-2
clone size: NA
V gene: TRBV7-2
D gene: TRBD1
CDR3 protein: CASSFAGTANTGELFF
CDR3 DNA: TGTGCCAGCAGCTTTGCCGGGACAGCAAACACCGGGGAGCTGTTTTTT

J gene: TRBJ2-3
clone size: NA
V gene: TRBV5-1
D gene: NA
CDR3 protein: CASSPGEMSTDTQYF
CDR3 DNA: TGCGCCAGCTCCCCCGGGGAGATGAGCACAGATACGCAGTATTTT

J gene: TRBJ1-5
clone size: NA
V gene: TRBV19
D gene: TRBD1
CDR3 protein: CASSRRDREIQPQHF
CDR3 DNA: TGTGCCAGTAGTCGCCGGGACAGGGAAATCCAGCCCCAGCATTTT

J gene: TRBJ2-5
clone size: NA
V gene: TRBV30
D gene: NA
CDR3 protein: CAWSSGETQYF
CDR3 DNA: TGTGCCTGGAGTAGCGGAGAGACCCAGTACTTC

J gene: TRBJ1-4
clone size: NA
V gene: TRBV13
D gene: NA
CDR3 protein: CASREASSGEKLFF
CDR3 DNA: TGTGCCAGCAGAGAGGCCTCTTCGGGGGAAAAACTGTTTTTT

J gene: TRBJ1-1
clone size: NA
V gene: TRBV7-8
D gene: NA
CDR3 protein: CASSPRQALEAFF
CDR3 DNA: TGTGCCAGCAGCCCACGCCAGGCGCTAGAAGCTTTCTTT

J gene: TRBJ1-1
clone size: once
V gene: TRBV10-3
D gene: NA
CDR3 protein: CAISGPGVATEAFF
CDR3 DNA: TGTGCCATCAGTGGTCCAGGGGTGGCCACTGAAGCTTTCTTT

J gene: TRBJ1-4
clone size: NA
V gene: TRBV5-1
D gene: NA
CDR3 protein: CASSDALGGNDEKLFF
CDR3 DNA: TGCGCCAGCAGCGACGCCTTGGGGGGGAATGATGAAAAACTGTTTTTT

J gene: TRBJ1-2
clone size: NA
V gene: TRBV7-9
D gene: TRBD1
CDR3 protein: CASSLGTGVSYGYTF
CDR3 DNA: TGTGCCAGCAGCTTGGGGACAGGGGTTAGCTATGGCTACACCTTC

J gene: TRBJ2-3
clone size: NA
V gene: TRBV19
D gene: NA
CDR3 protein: CASSIEKGDTQYF
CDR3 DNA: TGTGCCAGTAGTATTGAAAAAGGGGATACGCAGTATTTT

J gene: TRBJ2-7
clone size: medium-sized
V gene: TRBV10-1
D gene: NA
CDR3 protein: CASSEGSSYEQYF
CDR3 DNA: TGCGCCAGCAGTGAGGGGAGCTCCTACGAGCAGTACTTC